Shown below are 29 T cell receptor beta chains from a single sample sequenced in a study of shared clonotypes between healthy human individuals (dated by TCRdb to about 2020). The method behind the library was the immunoSEQ multiplex PCR assay. Held by TCRdb, this immuneACCESS table contains in-frame sequences only and omits some clones. Under half of the omission traces to an unresolved V gene where checked; the cause of the rest is unknown. The sample profile shows some 2,100,000 clones; under 97% of them were found once. Of the sample, approximately 0.13% is held by the ten largest clones. The sample was naive CD4+ T cells sorted from blood. The cell subset or site label for this specimen denotes: CD45RA+ positively selected. Receptor source: a man younger than 30 in good health.

The CDR3 reads CASSLRGGADQPQHF. For the CDR3, the DNA is TGCGCCAGCAGCTTGCGAGGGGGCGCGGACCAGCCCCAGCATTTT. J is TRBJ1-5 and V is TRBV5-1; 7 bases line up with TRBD1. Trimming at V came to 1 base and at J to 7 bases, leaving 8 bases not matched to a gene. In germline, CDR1 is SGHRS, CDR2 YFSETQ. This CDR3 has 15 amino acids.

This sequence joins TRBV7-9 and TRBJ1-6; 10 bases align to TRBD1. Germline CDR1 is SEHNR and CDR2 is FQNEAQ (reference sequence). With V trimmed by 4 bases and J by 7 bases, 7 bases remained unmatched. The CDR3 consists of 16 residues. The CDR3: CASSWVKDRGNSPLHF. In DNA form, the CDR3 reads TGTGCCAGCAGCTGGGTAAAGGACAGGGGGAATTCACCCCTCCACTTT.

The chain has TRBV6-5 and TRBJ1-1, with D possibly being TRBD1 (6 bases). Between the trimmed V and J ends, which lost 5 bases and 4 bases, there was a span of 11 bases. The CDR3 is 13 residues long. Germline V lookup: CDR1 MNHEY, CDR2 SVGAGI. The CDR3 DNA follows: TGTGCCAGCAGTATCGTAGGGGGCACTGAAGCTTTCTTT. Its translation: CASSIVGGTEAFF.

The table lists this clone with a count of one. The CDR3 nucleotides read TGCGCCAGCAGCTGGGGACGTGAGGCAGGGGATACGCAGTATTTT. Translation: CASSWGREAGDTQYF. The chain carries TRBV5-1 and TRBJ2-3; D could derive from TRBD1 or TRBD2 (5 bases each). Looked up from germline, CDR1 is SGHRS and CDR2 is YFSETQ. The CDR3 has 15 amino acids. The V end was cut by 3 bases, the J end by 6 bases, with 17 bases between.

The V gene is TRBV28, the J gene TRBJ2-1, with D unclear. CDR3 length equals 12 residues. Trimming took 2 bases from V and 5 from J, leaving 4 bases between them. From germline, CDR1 is MDHEN and CDR2 SYDVKM. Written as DNA, the CDR3 is TGTGCCAGCAGTTTACCACACAATGAGCAGTTCTTC. It encodes CASSLPHNEQFF.

The gene calls are TRBV7-9 and TRBJ2-2; D remains unclear. This CDR3 has 15 amino acids. Deletions cut 5 bases from V and 8 bases from J, with 18 bases between. In germline, CDR1 is SEHNR, CDR2 FQNEAQ (reference sequence). CDR3 DNA sequence: TGTGCCAGCAGCCCCCAGGCAACCTCAAATGGGGAGCTGTTTTTT. It is translated as CASSPQATSNGELFF.

The V call is TRBV5-6, the J call TRBJ2-7, with D maybe TRBD1 (5 bases). There are 17 residues in the CDR3. Deletions cut 4 bases from V and 1 base from J, with 21 bases between. Germline V gene sequence: CDR1 SGHDT, CDR2 YYEEEE. The CDR3, as DNA: TGTGCCAGCAGCCGGTTACGGACACGGATTGGGTCCTACGAGCAGTACTTC. Translation gives CASSRLRTRIGSYEQYF.

Regarding this clone: This sample includes further DNA sequences coding for the same CDR3. The V call is TRBV5-4, the J call TRBJ2-5; TRBD2 aligns across 9 bases. Looked up from germline, CDR1 is SGHNT and CDR2 is YYREEE (reference sequence). The ends lost 3 bases at V and 3 bases at J; junction bases unmatched: 3. CDR3 size: 14 residues. This CDR3 is CASSSRLAEETQYF. DNA for the CDR3: TGTGCCAGCAGCTCTAGACTAGCGGAAGAGACCCAGTACTTC. The entire variable domain, with the rest obtained from reference TRBV5-4 and TRBJ2-5, is as follows: ETGVTQSPTHLIKTRGQQVTLRCSSQSGHNTVSWYQQALGQGPQFIFQYYREEENGRGNFPPRFSGLQFPNYSSELNVNALELDDSALYLCASSSRLAEETQYFGPGTRLLVL.

V is TRBV2 and J is TRBJ2-2, with 10 positions matching TRBD2. The CDR3 loop spans 14 amino acids. Germline V CDR1 and CDR2: SNHLY, FYNNEI. Losses at the gene ends were 7 bases for V and 7 bases for J; bases not matched to a gene: 6. This CDR3 is CASTGLAVDGELFF. DNA of the CDR3: TGTGCCAGCACCGGACTAGCGGTGGACGGGGAGCTGTTTTTT.

This clone has only one observation. V gene TRBV7-9 combines with J gene TRBJ1-1, with D tentatively TRBD1 (5 bases). V lost 5 bases and J 4 bases, leaving 11 bases between the germline ends. This CDR3 has 13 residues. Germline V gene sequence: CDR1 SEHNR, CDR2 FQNEAQ (reference sequence). CDR3 amino acids: CASSRDFGTEAFF. As DNA, the CDR3 is TGTGCCAGCAGCCGGGACTTCGGCACTGAAGCTTTCTTT.

The V call is TRBV6-5, the J call TRBJ1-3, with unresolved D. V gave up 2 bases and J gave up 3 bases, with 14 bases separating them. Germline assignment: CDR1 MNHEY and CDR2 SVGAGI. The CDR3 has 16 amino acids. Here the CDR3 reads CASSYDGTVGGNTIYF. In nucleotides, the CDR3 is TGTGCCAGCAGTTACGACGGAACCGTAGGTGGAAACACCATATATTTT.

On this clone: Other DNA sequences within the sample encode an identical CDR3. This rearrangement joins TRBV9 to TRBJ2-1, with 7 bases fitting TRBD2. The CDR3 consists of 15 residues. V lost 2 bases to trimming and J lost 0 bases; unmatched junction nucleotides: 2. Germline V gene data show CDR1 as SGDLS and CDR2 as YYNGEE. DNA of the CDR3: TGTGCCAGCAGCGTTCGGGGGGACTCCTACAATGAGCAGTTCTTC. Translating gives CASSVRGDSYNEQFF.

This chain connects TRBV5-1 to TRBJ2-5; the match to TRBD2 covers 9 bases. V lost 0 bases, J lost 3 bases, and 6 bases stayed unmatched. CDR1 is SGHRS, CDR2 YFSETQ, per germline. This CDR3 region has 16 residues. CDR3 region: CASSLGLADIKETQYF. CDR3 nucleotide sequence: TGCGCCAGCAGCTTGGGACTAGCGGATATAAAAGAGACCCAGTACTTC.

This clone was found once. This rearrangement joins TRBV2 to TRBJ1-4; D possibly corresponds to TRBD1 (5 bases). The CDR3 totals 15 residues. V lost 9 bases, J lost 3 bases, and 17 bases lay in between. In germline, CDR1 is SNHLY, CDR2 FYNNEI. The CDR3 bases are TGTGCCAGTGGGAGCGGGGGTATTGCTAATGAAAAACTGTTTTTT. Translated, it gives CASGSGGIANEKLFF.

In regard to this clone: Distinct nucleotide sequences in the sample also encode this CDR3. The gene calls are TRBV5-1 and TRBJ1-4, with 7 bases aligning to TRBD1. Germline lookup yields CDR1 SGHRS and CDR2 YFSETQ. This CDR3 has 16 amino acids. Trimming took 4 bases from V and 0 from J; bases not matched to a gene: 6. This chain's CDR3 is CASSAQGGATNEKLFF. The CDR3 DNA sequence: TGCGCCAGCAGCGCGCAGGGGGGAGCAACTAATGAAAAACTGTTTTTT.

The V and J genes are TRBV5-1 and TRBJ2-2; the D is unclear. The germline V gene has CDR1 SGHRS and CDR2 YFSETQ. V lost 0 bases, J lost 1 base, and 7 bases lay in between. This CDR3 has 15 amino acids. CDR3 amino acids: CASSLGLVNTGELFF. The CDR3 bases are TGCGCCAGCAGCTTGGGGCTTGTGAACACCGGGGAGCTGTTTTTT.

This chain connects TRBV7-9 to TRBJ2-1; 15 nucleotides line up with TRBD2. Looked up from germline, CDR1 is SEHNR and CDR2 is FQNEAQ (reference sequence). The CDR3 is made up of 17 amino acids. V trimming: 1 base; J trimming: 6 bases; junction bases outside the gene matches: 4. This chain's CDR3 is CASSLEGLAGGRNEQFF. CDR3 bases: TGTGCCAGCAGCTTAGAGGGACTAGCGGGAGGTCGCAATGAGCAGTTCTTC.

The V and J genes are TRBV1 and TRBJ2-7. TRBV1 is classified as a pseudogene. This CDR3 is built from 14 residues. CDR3 DNA: TGCACCAGCAGCCAAGATACGTACCCCTACGAGCAGTACTTC. Translating it yields CTSSQDTYPYEQYF.

V gene TRBV4-1 combines with J gene TRBJ2-1; the match to TRBD2 covers 7 bases. Trimming removed 1 base from V and 0 bases from J; junction bases left unmatched: 0. CDR1 and CDR2 from the germline V gene are MGHRA and YSYEKL. This CDR3 has 15 residues. In nucleotides, the CDR3 is TGCGCCAGCAGCCAAGGGACTAGCTCCTACAATGAGCAGTTCTTC. Its protein is CASSQGTSSYNEQFF.

This sequence joins TRBV7-6 and TRBJ2-4, with 8 bases fitting TRBD2. Germline-derived CDR1 and CDR2 are SGHVS and FNYEAQ. The length of the CDR3 is 17 residues. J lost 0 bases, V lost 5 bases, and 9 bases had no gene match. The CDR3 loop reads CASSPGRLASAKNIQYF. The CDR3 DNA is TGTGCCAGCAGCCCTGGTCGACTAGCGTCAGCCAAAAACATTCAGTACTTC.

The chain joins TRBV2 to TRBJ2-5; a possible D gene is TRBD1 (6 bases). V dropped 6 bases and J dropped 4 bases, with 21 bases sitting between them. Germline V gives CDR1 SNHLY, CDR2 FYNNEI. The CDR3 totals 16 residues. CDR3 amino acids: CASSGASRGRRETQYF. The CDR3 region has the DNA TGTGCCAGCAGCGGGGCGTCCAGGGGACGGAGAGAGACCCAGTACTTC.

The genes are TRBV7-9 and TRBJ2-7; 7 nucleotides line up with TRBD1. CDR3 length equals 14 residues. Per the germline V gene, CDR1 is SEHNR and CDR2 is FQNEAQ (reference sequence). V was clipped by 4 bases and J by 11 bases; unmatched bases: 14. CDR3 protein: CASSSQRTGVGKYF. The CDR3 DNA sequence: TGTGCCAGCAGCTCCCAGCGGACAGGAGTCGGGAAGTACTTC.

The V gene is TRBV7-9, the J gene TRBJ2-4; 16 bases are a match to TRBD2. CDR3 length: 17 amino acids. The V and J ends lost 4 bases and 6 bases, in that order; junction bases with no gene match: 6. Germline CDR1 and CDR2: SEHNR and FQNEAQ (reference sequence). The CDR3 spells CASSSGTSGRASNIQYF. As DNA, the CDR3 is TGTGCCAGCAGCTCCGGGACTAGCGGGAGGGCCTCAAACATTCAGTACTTC.

V gene TRBV10-3 combines with J gene TRBJ1-1; D is perhaps TRBD1 (5 bases). Germline V gene lookup returns CDR1 ENHRY and CDR2 SYGVKD. This CDR3 has 12 amino acids. Trimming left V 10 bases short and J 0 bases short, with 9 bases between. The CDR3 sequence: CATGSMNTEAFF. The CDR3 nucleotides are TGTGCCACAGGGTCAATGAACACTGAAGCTTTCTTT.

The rearrangement joins TRBV7-2 to TRBJ1-1, with D hard to call. This CDR3 comprises 13 residues. Trimming removed 1 base at V and 5 bases at J, with 8 bases between. Germline loops: CDR1 SGHTA, CDR2 FQGNSA. CDR3 residues: CASSLDARTEAFF. The CDR3 DNA reads TGTGCCAGCAGCTTAGACGCACGGACTGAAGCTTTCTTT.

The V and J genes are TRBV19 and TRBJ2-4, with 7 bases matching TRBD1. Germline V gene lookup returns CDR1 LNHDA and CDR2 SQIVND (reference sequence). The V gene end was trimmed by 1 base and the J gene end by 6 bases; junction bases not matched to a gene: 6. The CDR3 contains 15 residues. CDR3: CASSIGPGQRNIQYF. In DNA form, the CDR3 reads TGTGCCAGTAGTATAGGGCCGGGACAGAGAAACATTCAGTACTTC.

A remark on this clone: The sample contains more than one DNA sequence encoding this CDR3. The chain recombines TRBV11-2 with TRBJ2-7; TRBD1 agrees at 7 bases. The CDR3 length is 14 residues. Trimming removed 3 bases from V and 1 base from J; junction bases left unmatched: 3. CDR1 and CDR2 from the germline V gene are SGHAT and FQNNGV. The CDR3 sequence is CASSLDRISYEQYF. In nucleotides, the CDR3 is TGTGCCAGCAGCTTGGACAGGATATCCTACGAGCAGTACTTC.

This chain links TRBV5-4 with TRBJ2-1; D is perhaps TRBD1 (6 bases). V lost 5 bases and J lost 2, with 17 bases in between. CDR3 length equals 16 residues. Germline V gene lookup returns CDR1 SGHNT and CDR2 YYREEE (reference sequence). CDR3 in DNA: TGTGCCAGCAGACCGACCGACAGGATCCCCTACAATGAGCAGTTCTTC. Residues: CASRPTDRIPYNEQFF.

V and J are TRBV5-8 and TRBJ2-3; D might be TRBD1 or TRBD2, each matching 5 bases. The CDR3 is 16 residues long. Germline V gene lookup returns CDR1 SGHTS and CDR2 YDEGEE. The ends were cut back, 6 bases at V and 4 bases at J, with 21 bases in the middle. CDR3 protein: CASTSYGTSKSDTQYF. In DNA, the CDR3 is TGTGCCAGCACCTCGTACGGGACCTCTAAGTCAGATACGCAGTATTTT. Supplemented by reference TRBV5-8 and TRBJ2-3, the full variable domain reads EAGVTQSPTHLIKTRGQQATLRCSPISGHTSVYWYQQALGLGLQFLLWYDEGEERNRGNFPPRFSGRQFPNYSSELNVNALELEDSALYLCASTSYGTSKSDTQYFGPGTRLTVL.